The clone carrying this T cell receptor beta chain was seen only once. This record belongs to a study of cytomegalovirus exposure and HLA in healthy donors. The PCR had 60 Vbeta and 13 Jbeta primers. The assay was immunoSEQ multiplex PCR, and TCRdb's table has in-frame clones only and misses some. The sample yields fewer than 85,000 clones, 65% to 80% seen once. This CDR3 is 13 amino acids long. From germline, CDR1 is SGHDN and CDR2 FVKESK. The TCR sequence derives from a male donor in good health and CMV-seropositive. The chain uses TRBV14 and TRBJ2-5; TRBD1 agrees at 7 bases. TRBJ2-7 matches the DNA end more closely, so the J call is doubtful. The specimen sequenced was PBMCs. The CDR3 reads CASSRGLSYEQYF. The CDR3 bases are TGTGCCAGCAGCAGGGGGCTCTCCTACGAGCAGTACTTC.